Presented here are 31 T cell receptor beta chains from one specimen sequenced in a study of CD4 T cells in lung cancer. Libraries were prepared by immunoSEQ multiplex PCR; TCRdb keeps only in-frame clonotypes and omits some of them. This sample has roughly 110 clones, with 80% to 90% found just once. Mutant 27-mer peptides stimulated the PBMCs for approximately 13 days before restimulation with peptide-pulsed autologous B cells. Sorting by cytokine capture selected live IFNgamma-secreting T cells after peptide-pulsed B cell restimulation. For roughly 13 to 23 days, sorted cells were expanded at 3 or 10 per well. The antigens of these receptors remain unknown. Material: a CD4+ T cell line or clone grown in culture. The source is a woman aged 55-69 years with non-small cell lung cancer. Some clones in this sample may be carry-over from other donors' samples.

This chain links TRBV9 with TRBJ1-2, with 7 bases fitting TRBD1. With 4 bases clipped from V and 0 bases from J, the junction kept 15 bases outside the gene matches. Germline CDR1 is SGDLS and CDR2 is YYNGEE. The CDR3 is 18 amino acids. CDR3 sequence (DNA): TGTGCCAGCAGCTCCCGTAGGGGGGGACAGACTGCTAACTATGGCTACACCTTC. This sequence encodes CASSSRRGGQTANYGYTF.

The chain employs TRBV11-3 and TRBJ2-7; 8 positions agree with TRBD2. After removal of 3 bases from V and 9 bases from J, the junction contained 4 bases not matched to a gene. Germline V gene data show CDR1 as SGHNT and CDR2 as YENEEA. The CDR3 spans 12 residues. This chain's CDR3 is CASSFSGEGQYF. The CDR3 coding sequence is TGTGCCAGCAGCTTTAGCGGGGAGGGGCAGTACTTC.

The chain links TRBV18 to TRBJ1-4; D remains unclear. The CDR3 extends over 13 amino acids. Looked up from germline, CDR1 is KGHSH and CDR2 is LQKENI. The V and J ends lost 6 bases and 3 bases respectively, with 8 bases between them. The CDR3: CASSPIPNEKLFF. The CDR3 bases are TGTGCCAGCTCCCCAATCCCTAATGAAAAACTGTTTTTT.

As concerns this clone: It is likely a read error: a sequence one base away is far more abundant. The V and J genes are TRBV6-4 and TRBJ2-2; TRBD2 matches at 10 bases. V shed 4 bases and J 3 bases; nucleotides not matched to a gene: 2. The CDR3 is 15 amino acids. Germline V gives CDR1 MRHNA, CDR2 SNTAGT. CDR3 loop: CASSGSGGHTGELFF. CDR3 coding DNA: TGTGCCAGCAGTGGTAGCGGGGGGCACACCGGGGAGCTGTTTTTT.

Turning to this clone: A read error likely explains this, since a far larger clone differs by one base. The chain links TRBV6-9 to TRBJ2-2, with TRBD2 identical over 10 bases. V was clipped by 5 bases and J by 3 bases; unmatched bases: 3. This CDR3 spans 15 amino acids. Germline assignment: CDR1 MNHGY and CDR2 SVAAGI. In nucleotides, the CDR3 is TGTGCCAGCAGTGGTAGCGGGGGGCACACCGGGGAGCTGTTTTTT. This codes for CASSGSGGHTGELFF.

The V and J genes are TRBV5-1 and TRBJ2-3, with 10 bases that match TRBD2. The CDR3 spans 18 residues. Unmatched junction bases numbered 12, after V lost 2 bases and J lost 3 bases. CDR1 is SGHRS, CDR2 YFSETQ, per germline. The CDR3 sequence: CASSLLRPTSGQTDTQYF. The CDR3 DNA sequence: TGCGCCAGCAGCTTACTCCGCCCGACTAGCGGGCAAACAGATACGCAGTATTTT.

CDR3 residues: CASSVARGGGGYTF. The CDR3 DNA reads as TGTGCCAGCAGCGTAGCGAGGGGAGGTGGGGGCTACACCTTC. The V gene is TRBV9, the J gene TRBJ1-2; perhaps TRBD1 as D (5 bases). CDR3 length: 14 residues. Trimming stripped 0 bases from V and 8 bases from J, with 14 bases between. The germline V gene has CDR1 SGDLS and CDR2 YYNGEE.

The gene calls are TRBV5-1 and TRBJ2-3; 9 bases fit TRBD2. CDR1 and CDR2 from the germline V gene are SGHRS and YFSETQ. J was trimmed by 4 bases and V by 0 bases; bases with no gene match: 6. The CDR3 consists of 16 residues. The CDR3 spells CASSLDGGGAADTQYF. In DNA, the CDR3 is TGCGCCAGCAGCTTGGATGGCGGGGGGGCTGCAGATACGCAGTATTTT.

The chain is built from TRBV7-1 and TRBJ2-7; 8 bases line up with TRBD2. TRBV7-1 is annotated as an ORF whose role is uncertain. J lost 9 bases, V lost 4 bases, and 5 bases had no gene match. This CDR3 spans 12 amino acids. This CDR3 reads CASSFSGEGQYF. The CDR3, as DNA: TGTGCCAGCAGCTTTAGCGGGGAGGGGCAGTACTTC.

The V gene is TRBV27, the J gene TRBJ1-5; 7 positions agree with TRBD1. CDR1 and CDR2 (germline): MNHEY, SMNVEV (reference sequence). The CDR3 covers 15 residues. V was clipped by 6 bases and J by 6 bases; unmatched bases: 11. The DNA of the CDR3 is TGTGCCAGCAGACAGACAGGGTACGTGGGTCAGCCCCAGCATTTT. Translation gives CASRQTGYVGQPQHF.

The chain is built from TRBV19 and TRBJ2-1; 8 bases line up with TRBD2. The CDR3 contains 15 residues. V lost 7 bases and J lost 4; bases outside the gene matches: 9. The germline V gene has CDR1 LNHDA and CDR2 SQIVND (reference sequence). CDR3 sequence (DNA): TGTGCCAGTACTCGGTTCGCTAGCGGGTACAATGAGCAGTTCTTC. As protein: CASTRFASGYNEQFF. The whole variable domain, filled in from reference TRBV19 and TRBJ2-1, reads DGGITQSPKYLFRKEGQNVTLSCEQNLNHDAMYWYRQDPGQGLRLIYYSQIVNDFQKGDIAEGYSVSREKKESFPLTVTSAQKNPTAFYLCASTRFASGYNEQFFGPGTRLTVL.

The J gene is TRBJ1-3, the V gene TRBV7-2; D is undetermined. Germline V CDR1 and CDR2: SGHTA, FQGNSA. The length of the CDR3 is 18 residues. Trimming took off 6 bases at V and 2 bases at J, with 23 bases between the two ends. The CDR3 protein is CASRIVNLGSSPGNTIYF. CDR3 bases: TGTGCCAGCAGAATCGTGAACCTAGGAAGCTCCCCTGGAAACACCATATATTTT. The variable domain in full, completed from reference TRBV7-2 and TRBJ1-3, reads GAGVSQSPSNKVTEKGKDVELRCDPISGHTALYWYRQSLGQGLEFLIYFQGNSAPDKSGLPSDRFSAERTGGSVSTLTIQRTQQEDSAVYLCASRIVNLGSSPGNTIYFGEGSWLTVV.

The chain employs TRBV7-4 and TRBJ2-3, with 15 bases matching TRBD2. Per germline, CDR1 SGHVT and CDR2 SQSDAQ. The CDR3 spans 18 residues. Losses at the gene ends were 5 bases for V and 1 base for J; bases not matched to a gene: 7. CDR3 loop: CASSASRTSGGGTDTQYF. CDR3 DNA: TGTGCCAGCAGCGCCTCACGGACTAGCGGGGGGGGCACAGATACGCAGTATTTT.

The table lists this clone with a count of one. This rearrangement joins TRBV19 to TRBJ2-6, with D maybe TRBD2 (5 bases). The CDR3 loop spans 15 amino acids. Per the germline V gene, CDR1 is LNHDA and CDR2 is SQIVND (reference sequence). V was pared by 6 bases and J by 5 bases, with 14 bases between. The CDR3 coding sequence is TGTGCCAGTAGAGCGAGGGAACTCTGGGCCAACGTCCTGACTTTC. This gives the protein CASRARELWANVLTF.

J is TRBJ1-3 and V is TRBV5-6; 7 bases map to TRBD1. V shed 3 bases and J 0 bases; nucleotides not matched to a gene: 9. The CDR3 spans 17 residues. The V gene's germline CDR1 is SGHDT and CDR2 YYEEEE. In DNA, the CDR3 is TGTGCCAGCAGCTCTCTACAGGGGACCTACTCTGGAAACACCATATATTTT. This translates into CASSSLQGTYSGNTIYF.

This sequence joins TRBV10-1 and TRBJ2-2; 10 bases are a match to TRBD2. The J segment lost 3 bases and the V segment lost 4 bases, leaving 2 bases of the junction unmatched. Germline CDR1 is WNHNN and CDR2 is SYGVQD (reference sequence). The CDR3 is 15 amino acids. This CDR3 is CASSGSGGHTGELFF. For the CDR3, the DNA is TGCGCCAGCAGTGGTAGCGGGGGGCACACCGGGGAGCTGTTTTTT.

This sequence joins TRBV18 and TRBJ1-3; possible D gene TRBD1, 6 bases. The V end lost 6 bases, the J end lost 4 bases, and 16 bases lay between the germline ends. The germline gives CDR1 KGHSH, CDR2 LQKENI. The CDR3 consists of 15 residues. CDR3 nucleotides: TGTGCCAGCTCCCAGTGGAAAGGGACAGGAAACACCATATATTTT. Residues: CASSQWKGTGNTIYF. Filled out from reference TRBV18 and TRBJ1-3, the complete variable domain reads NAGVMQNPRHLVRRRGQEARLRCSPMKGHSHVYWYRQLPEEGLKFMVYLQKENIIDESGMPKERFSAEFPKEGPSILRIQQVVRGDSAAYFCASSQWKGTGNTIYFGEGSWLTVV.

The chain joins TRBV14 to TRBJ2-7, with TRBD1 matching over 10 bases. The CDR3 contains 14 residues. Per germline, CDR1 SGHDN and CDR2 FVKESK. V gave up 1 base and J gave up 6 bases; unmatched junction bases: 3. CDR3 in DNA: TGTGCCAGCAGCCAAGTCCGGGACAGGGGCGAGCAGTACTTC. Translating it yields CASSQVRDRGEQYF. Looking up the rest from reference TRBV14 and TRBJ2-7 gives the full variable domain: EAGVTQFPSHSVIEKGQTVTLRCDPISGHDNLYWYRRVMGKEIKFLLHFVKESKQDESGMPNNRFLAERTGGTYSTLKVQPAELEDSGVYFCASSQVRDRGEQYFGPGTRLTVT.

The count of this clone is one. The chain recombines TRBV7-9 with TRBJ2-3; the D gene is possibly TRBD1 (5 bases). The germline V and J ends were trimmed by 6 bases and 0 bases, with 7 bases remaining between them. The CDR3 length is 13 residues. Germline CDR1 SEHNR, CDR2 FQNEAQ (reference sequence). This CDR3 reads CASRYRSTDTQYF. The CDR3 DNA reads TGTGCCAGCAGGTACAGGAGCACAGATACGCAGTATTTT.

The rearrangement uses TRBV27 and TRBJ2-2; no firm D call. CDR1 and CDR2 from the germline V gene are MNHEY and SMNVEV (reference sequence). The CDR3 runs 12 residues. V gave up 2 bases and J gave up 9 bases, with 7 bases separating them. CDR3 nucleotide sequence: TGTGCCAGCAGTTTAGTTGGGCGGGAGCTGTTTTTT. Its translation: CASSLVGRELFF.

The J gene is TRBJ1-2, the V gene TRBV19, with TRBD1 identical over 8 bases. In germline, CDR1 is LNHDA, CDR2 SQIVND (reference sequence). V gave up 6 bases and J gave up 4 bases; unmatched junction bases: 7. There are 14 residues in the CDR3. The CDR3 nucleotides are TGTGCCAGTAGCCGGGACAGGCTAGCCTATGGCTACACCTTC. Its translation: CASSRDRLAYGYTF.

Sample share makes this clone large. This sequence joins TRBV7-2 and TRBJ2-3; 15 bases are a match to TRBD2. With V trimmed by 5 bases and J by 1 base, 7 bases remained unmatched. This CDR3 has 18 amino acids. The germline V gene has CDR1 SGHTA and CDR2 FQGNSA. Written as DNA, the CDR3 is TGTGCCAGCAGCGCCTCACGGACTAGCGGGGGGGGCACAGATACGCAGTATTTT. Protein sequence: CASSASRTSGGGTDTQYF.

The chain employs TRBV7-2 and TRBJ2-2; 7 bases map to TRBD1. Trimming cost V 4 bases and J 5 bases; bases outside gene matches: 7. Per the germline V gene, CDR1 is SGHTA and CDR2 is FQGNSA. The CDR3 spans 15 residues. The CDR3 DNA follows: TGTGCCAGCAGCTCCAGGGACAGCCCGACCGGGGAGCTGTTTTTT. Protein: CASSSRDSPTGELFF.

The chain has TRBV25-1 and TRBJ2-2; TRBD1 or TRBD2 may be the D gene (5 bases each). In germline, CDR1 is MGHDK, CDR2 SYGVNS. This CDR3 is 12 amino acids long. V lost 7 bases to trimming and J lost 7 bases, with 10 bases between them. The CDR3 bases are TGTGCCAGCATGACGAGGGGCGGGGAGCTGTTTTTT. Translated: CASMTRGGELFF.

The chain is built from TRBV5-8 and TRBJ1-4; the D is unclear. The CDR3 runs to 17 residues. Germline loops: CDR1 SGHTS, CDR2 YDEGEE. V was shortened by 1 base and J by 6 bases, with 19 bases between the two germline ends. The chain's CDR3 is CASSLPPRGGSHEKLFF. DNA for the CDR3: TGTGCCAGCAGCTTGCCCCCCCGAGGAGGGTCTCATGAAAAACTGTTTTTT.

V gene TRBV7-6 combines with J gene TRBJ2-2; the D gene is possibly TRBD2 (5 bases). V lost 5 bases and J lost 6, with 13 bases in between. The CDR3 is 14 residues long. Looked up from germline, CDR1 is SGHVS and CDR2 is FNYEAQ. The CDR3 DNA reads TGTGCCAGCAGCCCAGACTATGTCCCCGGGGAGCTGTTTTTT. Amino acids: CASSPDYVPGELFF.

This clone was counted between two and nine times. This rearrangement joins TRBV7-3 to TRBJ1-5, with D uncertain. Trimming took off 2 bases at V and 6 bases at J, with 8 bases between the two ends. Germline V gene data show CDR1 as SGHTA and CDR2 as FQGTGA. The CDR3 sequence is 13 residues long. This CDR3 reads CASSLDSRQPQHF. CDR3 sequence (DNA): TGTGCCAGCAGCTTAGATTCGCGTCAGCCCCAGCATTTT.

The chain recombines TRBV9 with TRBJ1-1; tentatively, D is TRBD1 (5 bases). The length of the CDR3 is 14 residues. Deletions cut 0 bases from V and 6 bases from J, with 12 bases between. Germline-derived CDR1 and CDR2 are SGDLS and YYNGEE. CDR3 protein: CASSVVVRDSEAFF. DNA of the CDR3: TGTGCCAGCAGCGTAGTGGTCAGGGACTCTGAAGCTTTCTTT.

As regards this clone: Since a far larger clone is one base different, this is likely a read error. The same CDR3 arises from other DNA sequences in this sample as well. This chain links TRBV6-5 with TRBJ2-2, with TRBD2 matching over 10 bases. V lost 5 bases and J lost 3; bases outside the gene matches: 3. The CDR3 is 15 amino acids. In germline, CDR1 is MNHEY, CDR2 SVGAGI. CDR3 residues: CASSGSGGHTGELFF. The CDR3 DNA reads as TGTGCCAGCAGTGGTAGCGGGGGGCACACCGGGGAGCTGTTTTTT.

The chain recombines TRBV28 with TRBJ2-6; 9 bases fit TRBD1. This CDR3 contains 18 residues. Germline-derived CDR1 and CDR2 are MDHEN and SYDVKM. The J segment lost 0 bases and the V segment lost 3 bases, leaving 6 bases of the junction unmatched. This CDR3 reads CASSFWDRDYSGANVLTF. In DNA, the CDR3 is TGTGCCAGCAGTTTTTGGGACAGGGACTACTCTGGGGCCAACGTCCTGACTTTC.

The chain has TRBV11-3 and TRBJ2-3; 15 bases are shared with TRBD2. This CDR3 spans 18 amino acids. CDR1 and CDR2 from the germline V gene are SGHNT and YENEEA. V gave up 5 bases and J gave up 1 base; unmatched junction bases: 7. The CDR3 protein is CASSASRTSGGGTDTQYF. In DNA, the CDR3 is TGTGCCAGCAGCGCCTCACGGACTAGCGGGGGGGGCACAGATACGCAGTATTTT.